This T cell receptor beta chain was found in a study of cytomegalovirus exposure and HLA in healthy donors. Study context: The approximately 120 million unique TCR beta sequences, from around 200 million T cells, were found by an earlier analysis.

This clone was seen just once. No antigen is known for it. V shed 3 bases and J 4 bases; nucleotides not matched to a gene: 10. Per germline, CDR1 MDHEN and CDR2 SYDVKM. The CDR3 contains 16 residues. The primer mix had 60 Vbeta and 13 Jbeta primers. Clones were read by immunoSEQ multiplex PCR, and TCRdb kept only the in-frame ones, dropping some. The sample has 150,000 to 200,000 clones; 80% to 90% are singletons. Study-level results: Some V segments, including TRBV6-2 and TRBV6-3, were excluded as indistinguishable.

This TCR came from a man between 18 and 29 years old in good health and CMV-seropositive. Sequences were obtained from PBMCs. The genes are TRBV28 and TRBJ2-7; 9 bases map to TRBD2. The CDR3 coding sequence is TGTGCCAGCAGTTTGGGCGGGGGGGCCGCACTATACGAGCAGTACTTC. Amino acids: CASSLGGGAALYEQYF.